Presented here are 12 T cell receptor beta chains from one specimen sequenced in a study of T cell repertoires in ileal Crohn's disease. Noted time point: neoterminal ileum biopsy at postoperative endoscopy, about 6 months after surgery. Only in-frame clones appear in the TCRdb table, and some are missing; sequencing was by immunoSEQ multiplex PCR. The sample shows about 59,000 clones, about 89% of them seen only once. The sequencing sample was made of ileal tissue. Every receptor here comes from an adult with Crohn's disease.

V usage is TRBV5-1 and J usage is TRBJ2-3, with D hard to call. The CDR3 totals 13 residues. The ends were cut back, 3 bases at V and 2 bases at J, with 7 bases in the middle. Germline V CDR1 and CDR2: SGHRS, YFSETQ. CDR3 protein: CASSSEITDTQYF. CDR3 DNA: TGCGCCAGCAGCTCGGAGATCACAGATACGCAGTATTTT.

The rearrangement joins TRBV11-2 to TRBJ2-5; 9 bases agree with TRBD1. CDR1 is SGHAT, CDR2 FQNNGV, per germline. V trimming: 5 bases; J trimming: 6 bases; junction bases outside the gene matches: 10. The CDR3 has 15 residues. The CDR3 spells CASSRTGTGKKTQYF. DNA of the CDR3: TGTGCCAGCAGCCGGACCGGGACAGGGAAAAAGACCCAGTACTTC.

The CDR3 is CASSRGFFTEAFF. CDR3 DNA sequence: TGTGCCAGCAGCAGGGGGTTCTTCACTGAAGCTTTCTTT. J is TRBJ1-1 and V is TRBV9; D might be TRBD1 (6 bases). Trimming cost V 4 bases and J 4 bases, with 11 bases left between them. Germline V lookup: CDR1 SGDLS, CDR2 YYNGEE. This CDR3 spans 13 amino acids.

This clone was seen just once. The genes are TRBV5-1 and TRBJ2-3, with D tentatively TRBD2 (5 bases). Trimming took 4 bases from V and 2 from J, leaving 17 bases between them. CDR1 and CDR2 from the germline V gene are SGHRS and YFSETQ. This CDR3 contains 16 residues. The CDR3 bases are TGCGCCAGCAGCGAGGGCCTAGCCCTAAACACAGATACGCAGTATTTT. Protein sequence: CASSEGLALNTDTQYF.

This sequence joins TRBV14 and TRBJ2-2; the D is unclear. The germline gives CDR1 SGHDN, CDR2 FVKESK. This CDR3 is 14 amino acids long. Trimming pared 0 bases from V and 2 bases from J, leaving 4 bases between. The CDR3 reads CASSQDINTGELFF. Written as DNA, the CDR3 is TGTGCCAGCAGCCAAGATATCAACACCGGGGAGCTGTTTTTT.

The chain links TRBV2 to TRBJ2-2; D remains ambiguous. The CDR3 has 15 residues. Trimming took 5 bases from V and 7 from J, leaving 17 bases between them. Germline V gene sequence: CDR1 SNHLY, CDR2 FYNNEI. Here the CDR3 reads CASSPGSSFGGELFF. DNA for the CDR3: TGTGCCAGCAGTCCGGGTTCCTCGTTTGGCGGGGAGCTGTTTTTT.

The chain employs TRBV29-1 and TRBJ2-7, with a weak D call TRBD2 (5 bases). Germline values: CDR1 SQVTM, CDR2 ANQGSEA. This CDR3 has 12 amino acids. The V and J ends lost 3 bases and 1 base respectively, with 7 bases between them. The CDR3 spells CSVEGESYEQYF. CDR3 nucleotide sequence: TGCAGCGTTGAGGGAGAATCCTACGAGCAGTACTTC.

This sequence joins TRBV6-5 and TRBJ1-4; 7 bases line up with TRBD1. Germline assignment: CDR1 MNHEY and CDR2 SVGAGI. The V and J ends lost 6 bases and 8 bases, in that order; junction bases with no gene match: 9. The CDR3 length is 14 residues. CDR3 amino acids: CASSSRQGLEKLFF. The CDR3 DNA sequence: TGTGCCAGCAGCTCCCGACAGGGATTAGAAAAACTGTTTTTT.

The V and J genes are TRBV5-1 and TRBJ2-2; D possibly corresponds to TRBD2 (5 bases). Looked up from germline, CDR1 is SGHRS and CDR2 is YFSETQ. CDR3 size: 15 residues. V shed 0 bases and J shed 3 bases, with 9 bases lying between them. The CDR3 spells CASSLANGDTGELFF. The CDR3, as DNA: TGCGCCAGCAGCTTGGCCAACGGGGACACCGGGGAGCTGTTTTTT.

In this sample, this clone turned up a few times. The V call is TRBV5-1, the J call TRBJ1-3; D is undetermined. This CDR3 comprises 19 residues. Germline V gene data show CDR1 as SGHRS and CDR2 as YFSETQ. V was shortened by 0 bases and J by 0 bases, with 19 bases between the two germline ends. This CDR3 is CASSLGGRQTLSSGNTIYF. For the CDR3, the DNA is TGCGCCAGCAGCTTGGGAGGGAGACAAACCTTGAGCTCTGGAAACACCATATATTTT. Variable domain in full (rest from reference TRBV5-1 and TRBJ1-3): KAGVTQTPRYLIKTRGQQVTLSCSPISGHRSVSWYQQTPGQGLQFLFEYFSETQRNKGNFPGRFSGRQFSNSRSEMNVSTLELGDSALYLCASSLGGRQTLSSGNTIYFGEGSWLTVV.

The chain combines TRBV2 with TRBJ1-2, with D hard to call. The ends were cut back, 5 bases at V and 8 bases at J, with 15 bases in the middle. This CDR3 spans 13 amino acids. CDR1 SNHLY and CDR2 FYNNEI come from the germline V gene. Here the CDR3 reads CASSRGGVEGYTF. In DNA, the CDR3 is TGTGCCAGCAGTCGGGGTGGGGTTGAGGGCTACACCTTC.

The chain has TRBV25-1 and TRBJ1-1, with 10 bases lining up with TRBD1. The CDR3 has 18 residues. The trim removed 4 bases at V and 4 bases at J, leaving 15 bases unmatched. The germline gives CDR1 MGHDK, CDR2 SYGVNS. In DNA form, the CDR3 reads TGTGCCAGCAGTGGCGGAGGACCGGGACAGGGGAGAGTCACTGAAGCTTTCTTT. Protein sequence: CASSGGGPGQGRVTEAFF.